This T cell receptor (beta chain) comes out of a study of OX40 agonist ivuxolimab in advanced cancers. Study results and limitations: Still undetermined is the antigen specificity of the expanded peripheral T cells. The 0.1-3.0 mg/kg partial responders had among the lowest clonal expansion.

Libraries were prepared by immunoSEQ multiplex PCR; TCRdb keeps only in-frame clonotypes and omits some of them. The table has tens of thousands of clones, more than 80% seen once. Regarding this clone: The antigen remains undetermined.

Trimming took off 6 bases at V and 6 bases at J, with 18 bases between the two ends. This CDR3 spans 14 amino acids. The germline CDR1 and CDR2 sequences are MNHEY and SVGAGI. V is TRBV6-5 and J is TRBJ2-7, with a possible D match to TRBD1 (6 bases). Material: CD4+ or CD8+ T cells sorted from blood, obtained in a trial of the OX40 agonist ivuxolimab. This receptor was taken from an adult with an advanced solid tumor such as melanoma, head and neck, liver or kidney cancer. The CDR3: CASRYRDPRGEQYF. CDR3 coding DNA: TGTGCCAGCAGATACCGGGACCCCAGGGGCGAGCAGTACTTC.